Listed below are T cell receptor beta chains from one sample, sequenced in a study of T cell responses to AZD1222 COVID-19 vaccine. Sequencing used immunoSEQ multiplex PCR; TCRdb keeps in-frame clones, though not all of them. This table has around 130,000 clones, 92% appearing once. Specimen: peripheral blood, collected 28 days after the second AZD1222 dose. These receptors originate from an adult who received the AZD1222 COVID-19 vaccine. CDR3s include the opening cysteine and the closing phenylalanine or tryptophan. Each record gives: V gene, D gene, J gene, CDR3 protein. A D gene is named only where the DNA matches it firmly.

>TRBV27|-|TRBJ1-1
CASSLSGRGTEAFF
>TRBV3-1/TRBV3-2|TRBD1|TRBJ1-1
CASSQEWEGAKTEAFF
>TRBV28|-|TRBJ1-2
CASSLIKGSSGYTF
>TRBV5-6|-|TRBJ1-1
CASSLGGNTEAFF
>TRBV24-1|TRBD1|TRBJ2-1
CATSASFGKQGSSYNEQFF
>TRBV24-1|TRBD1|TRBJ1-2
CATSDGDSYGYTF
>TRBV5-4|-|TRBJ1-1
CASRGDMNTEAFF
>TRBV10-1|TRBD2|TRBJ2-7
CASSPLEQRGPYEQYF
>TRBV6-1|-|TRBJ2-7
CASSEGYEQYF
>TRBV10-3|-|TRBJ2-3
CAISESGSSGDTQYF
>TRBV24-1|-|TRBJ1-2
CATSDLGGFGGYTF
>TRBV7-9|TRBD2|TRBJ2-1
CASSLFLAGTYNEQFF
>TRBV6-1|-|TRBJ2-2
CASSAARGLTGELFF
>TRBV18|TRBD1|TRBJ1-2
CASSPGQGSYYGYTF
>TRBV6-5|TRBD1|TRBJ1-2
CASRLDREAYGYTF
>TRBV27|-|TRBJ2-3
CASGQSGSTDTQYF
>TRBV7-9|-|TRBJ1-3
CASSLDGAAVGNTIYF
>TRBV6-1|TRBD1|TRBJ2-7
CASSEVAMGTGGRYEQYF
>TRBV28|TRBD1|TRBJ1-6
CASSYDRGNSPLHF
>TRBV4-3|TRBD1|TRBJ1-3
CASSQDSFRTGGNTIYF
>TRBV7-9|-|TRBJ1-4
CASSPQGATGNEKLFF
>TRBV14|-|TRBJ1-6
CASSSFGSPLHF
>TRBV7-9|-|TRBJ1-4
CASSPGTTGSEKLFF
>TRBV21-1|-|TRBJ2-1
CASSKAPEGGSNNEQFF
>TRBV7-7|-|TRBJ1-1
CASSLQVNTEAFF
>TRBV7-9|-|TRBJ1-4
CASSSAGTTNEKLFF
>TRBV7-9|TRBD1|TRBJ1-4
CASIKGAGEKLFF
>TRBV11-3|-|TRBJ2-3
CASSLGPSASTDTQYF
>TRBV6-1|-|TRBJ1-5
CASSEWGPQHF
>TRBV2|TRBD1|TRBJ1-1
CASTGTENTEAFF
>TRBV11-3|-|TRBJ2-5
CASSLVGQETQYF
>TRBV11-2|TRBD2|TRBJ2-1
CASSTLAGYNEQFF
>TRBV30|-|TRBJ1-1
CAQDGVSEAFF
>TRBV6-5|-|TRBJ1-2
CASRQGAEGYTF
>TRBV12-3/TRBV12-4|TRBD1|TRBJ1-5
CASKGQGDQPQHF
>TRBV6-4|TRBD1|TRBJ1-2
CASRRDSPRGYTF
>TRBV5-6|TRBD1|TRBJ1-5
CASSSLQGRSSNQPQHF
>TRBV28|-|TRBJ1-1
CASSLQGWYTEAFF